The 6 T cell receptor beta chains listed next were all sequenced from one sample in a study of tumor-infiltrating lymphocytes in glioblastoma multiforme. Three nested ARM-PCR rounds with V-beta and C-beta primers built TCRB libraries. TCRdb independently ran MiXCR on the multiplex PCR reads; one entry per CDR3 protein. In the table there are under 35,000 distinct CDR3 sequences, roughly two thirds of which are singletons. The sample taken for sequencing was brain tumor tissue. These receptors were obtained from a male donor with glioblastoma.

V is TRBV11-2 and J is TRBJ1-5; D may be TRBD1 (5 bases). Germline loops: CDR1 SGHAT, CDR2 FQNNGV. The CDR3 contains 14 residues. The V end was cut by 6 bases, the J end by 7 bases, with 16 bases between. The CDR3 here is CASSMGGGTQPQHF. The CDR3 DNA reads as TGTGCCAGCAGTATGGGGGGAGGGACCCAGCCCCAGCATTTT.

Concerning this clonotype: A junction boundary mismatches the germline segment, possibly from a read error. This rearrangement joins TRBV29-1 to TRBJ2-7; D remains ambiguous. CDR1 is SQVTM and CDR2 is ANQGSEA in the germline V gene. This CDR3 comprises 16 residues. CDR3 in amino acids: CSVEDSATRGSYDQYF. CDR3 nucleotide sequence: TGCAGCGTTGAAGACAGCGCGACGAGAGGCTCCTACGATCAGTACTTC.

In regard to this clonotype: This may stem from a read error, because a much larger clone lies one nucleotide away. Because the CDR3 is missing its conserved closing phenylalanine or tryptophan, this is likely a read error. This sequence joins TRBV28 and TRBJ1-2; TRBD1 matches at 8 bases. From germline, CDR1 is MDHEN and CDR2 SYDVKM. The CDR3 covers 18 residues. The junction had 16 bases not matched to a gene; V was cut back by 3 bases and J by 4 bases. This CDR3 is CASSLGGTGFGRFYGYTL. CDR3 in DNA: TGTGCCAGCAGTTTGGGGGGGACAGGATTCGGTCGCTTCTATGGCTACACCTTG.

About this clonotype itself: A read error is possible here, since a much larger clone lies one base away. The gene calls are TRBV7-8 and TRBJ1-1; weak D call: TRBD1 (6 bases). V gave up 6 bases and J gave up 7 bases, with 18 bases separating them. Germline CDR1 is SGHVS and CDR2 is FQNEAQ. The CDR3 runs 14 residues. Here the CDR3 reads CASSLDRLDIEAFF. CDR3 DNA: TGTGCCAGCAGTCTAGACAGGCTGGACATTGAAGCTTTCTTT. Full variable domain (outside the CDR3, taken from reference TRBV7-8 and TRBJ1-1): GAGVSQSPRYKVAKRGQDVALRCDPISGHVSLFWYQQALGQGPEFLTYFQNEAQLDKSGLPSDRFFAERPEGSVSTLKIQRTQQEDSAVYLCASSLDRLDIEAFFGQGTRLTVV.

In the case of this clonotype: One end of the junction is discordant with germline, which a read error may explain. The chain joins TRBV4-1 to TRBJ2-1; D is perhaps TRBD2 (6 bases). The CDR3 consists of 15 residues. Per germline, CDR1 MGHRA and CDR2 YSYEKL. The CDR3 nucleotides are TGCGCCAGCAGTCTCCGCCTATCGGGAGACGGTGAGCGGTTCTTC. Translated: CASSLRLSGDGERFF.

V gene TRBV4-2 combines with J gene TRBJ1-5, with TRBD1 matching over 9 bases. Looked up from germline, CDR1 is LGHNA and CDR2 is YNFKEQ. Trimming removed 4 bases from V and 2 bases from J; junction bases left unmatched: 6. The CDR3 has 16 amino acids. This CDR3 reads CASSPTDRGGNQPQHF. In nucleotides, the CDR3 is TGTGCCAGCAGCCCGACCGACAGGGGGGGCAATCAGCCCCAGCATTTT.